Listed here is a single T cell receptor (beta chain). The antigen is not known. 13 Jbeta primers and 60 Vbeta primers were used for the PCR. TCRdb's table, derived via immunoSEQ multiplex PCR, lists solely in-frame clones and lacks some. The sample has around 59,000 clones, 75% to 85% seen once. This entry is derived from a study of cytomegalovirus exposure and HLA in healthy donors. General observations from the study: Most TCR sequences were uncommon, yet certain public TCRs appeared in many donors. Among TCR beta chains, those listed as cytomegalovirus-associated numbered roughly 150.

This CDR3 spans 15 amino acids. Germline V gives CDR1 LGHNA, CDR2 YSLEER. V dropped 2 bases and J dropped 6; count of bases not matched to a gene: 4. The clonotype originates from a human donor in good health. The chain is built from TRBV4-3 and TRBJ2-1; 10 bases match TRBD1. Sequencing was carried out using PBMCs. The CDR3 is CASSQRQGAGNEQFF. CDR3 DNA: TGCGCCAGCAGCCAACGACAGGGGGCAGGCAATGAGCAGTTCTTC.